A selection of T cell receptor beta chains follows, all from one sample in a study of shared clonotypes between healthy human individuals. The data were produced by immunoSEQ multiplex PCR, yet TCRdb's version contains in-frame clones alone and is incomplete. In the table there are about a million clones, roughly 70% of which are singletons. Input material: memory CD4+ T cells sorted from blood. These receptors were taken from a man aged 18 to 29 in good health. Each CDR3 is given with its conserved first and last residue. A D gene is named only where the DNA matches it firmly. Clone size appears in some rows only: once, few, many, or a class for an expanded clone.

V gene: TRBV5-1; D gene: -; J gene: TRBJ2-2; clone size: -; CDR3 DNA: TGCGCCAGCGGGGACGTAAACACCGGGGAGCTGTTTTTT; CDR3 protein: CASGDVNTGELFF
V gene: TRBV12-5; D gene: -; J gene: TRBJ1-5; clone size: few; CDR3 DNA: TGTGCTAGTGCCCTACCGGGAGCCTATCAGCCCCAGCATTTT; CDR3 protein: CASALPGAYQPQHF
V gene: TRBV19; D gene: -; J gene: TRBJ1-2; clone size: few; CDR3 DNA: TGTGCCAGTAGTATTCTATGGGCAGGGAACTATGGCTACACCTTC; CDR3 protein: CASSILWAGNYGYTF
V gene: TRBV2; D gene: TRBD2; J gene: TRBJ2-1; clone size: -; CDR3 DNA: TGTGCCAGCAGTGATTCGGGTGAGGGACTAGCGGTTTACAATGAGCAGTTCTTC; CDR3 protein: CASSDSGEGLAVYNEQFF
V gene: TRBV2; D gene: TRBD2; J gene: TRBJ2-1; clone size: few; CDR3 DNA: TGTGCCAGCACTTATAGCGGGAGGGGATCGGTGTCCGATGAGCAGTTCTTC; CDR3 protein: CASTYSGRGSVSDEQFF
V gene: TRBV4-3; D gene: TRBD2; J gene: TRBJ2-1; clone size: -; CDR3 DNA: TGCGCCAGCAGCCATGCCGGGACTAGCGGCAATGAGCAGTTCTTC; CDR3 protein: CASSHAGTSGNEQFF
V gene: TRBV29-1; D gene: -; J gene: TRBJ2-1; clone size: -; CDR3 DNA: TGCAGCGTTGAGCCGGGAAACCTAAACAATGAGCAGTTCTTC; CDR3 protein: CSVEPGNLNNEQFF
V gene: TRBV4-1; D gene: TRBD1; J gene: TRBJ1-6; clone size: -; CDR3 DNA: TGCGCCAGCAGCCAGCCCCGGGACAGGAGTTCACCCCTCCACTTT; CDR3 protein: CASSQPRDRSSPLHF
V gene: TRBV7-9; D gene: -; J gene: TRBJ2-1; clone size: -; CDR3 DNA: TGTGCCAGCAGCTTGGAGGGTACTGAGCAGTTCTTC; CDR3 protein: CASSLEGTEQFF
V gene: TRBV4-3; D gene: TRBD2; J gene: TRBJ2-3; clone size: -; CDR3 DNA: TGCGCCAGCAGCCAAGAGACTAGCGCAGGAGATACGCAGTATTTT; CDR3 protein: CASSQETSAGDTQYF
V gene: TRBV7-9; D gene: -; J gene: TRBJ2-7; clone size: -; CDR3 DNA: TGTGCCAGCAGCTTAGCGGGTAGTAGGGAGCAGTACTTC; CDR3 protein: CASSLAGSREQYF
V gene: TRBV5-8; D gene: -; J gene: TRBJ1-6; clone size: -; CDR3 DNA: TGTGCCAGCAGCTCGAGTTATAATTCACCCCTCCACTTT; CDR3 protein: CASSSSYNSPLHF
V gene: TRBV5-1; D gene: -; J gene: TRBJ1-2; clone size: -; CDR3 DNA: TGCGCCAGCAGCCCGGACAGCTCCTACTATGGCTACACCTTC; CDR3 protein: CASSPDSSYYGYTF
V gene: TRBV2; D gene: -; J gene: TRBJ2-3; clone size: -; CDR3 DNA: TGTGCCAGCAGTGAAGAGGGCGTTCCCGGGAGCACAGATACGCAGTATTTT; CDR3 protein: CASSEEGVPGSTDTQYF
V gene: TRBV10-3; D gene: TRBD1; J gene: TRBJ1-6; clone size: -; CDR3 DNA: TGTGCCATCACGGGGACAGCAGATTCACCCCTCCACTTT; CDR3 protein: CAITGTADSPLHF
V gene: TRBV5-1; D gene: -; J gene: TRBJ1-2; clone size: -; CDR3 DNA: TGCGCCAGCAGCCTCGATGGGGACGACTATGGCTACACCTTC; CDR3 protein: CASSLDGDDYGYTF
V gene: TRBV5-1; D gene: -; J gene: TRBJ2-5; clone size: -; CDR3 DNA: TGCGCCAGCAGCTTCCGGGGAGACAAGAAGACCCAGTACTTC; CDR3 protein: CASSFRGDKKTQYF
V gene: TRBV7-7; D gene: -; J gene: TRBJ2-1; clone size: -; CDR3 DNA: TGTGCTAGCAGCTGGGGTGGGGGCAATGAGCAGTTCTTC; CDR3 protein: CASSWGGGNEQFF
V gene: TRBV19; D gene: TRBD2; J gene: TRBJ2-1; clone size: -; CDR3 DNA: TGTGCCAGTAGTAAGTCCGTAGCGGGTAATGAGCAGTTCTTC; CDR3 protein: CASSKSVAGNEQFF
V gene: TRBV7-6; D gene: -; J gene: TRBJ1-6; clone size: -; CDR3 DNA: TGTGCCAGCAGCTCCAACAATTCACCCCTCCACTTT; CDR3 protein: CASSSNNSPLHF
V gene: TRBV30; D gene: TRBD1; J gene: TRBJ2-7; clone size: -; CDR3 DNA: TGTGCCTGGGCCAGGGGGATCTCCTACGAGCAGTACTTC; CDR3 protein: CAWARGISYEQYF
V gene: TRBV7-2; D gene: -; J gene: TRBJ2-3; clone size: -; CDR3 DNA: TGTGCCAGCAGCTTAGCGGAAGGCTCCTCTCGGTATTTT; CDR3 protein: CASSLAEGSSRYF
V gene: TRBV30; D gene: -; J gene: TRBJ2-7; clone size: -; CDR3 DNA: TGTGCCTGGAGTAAAGGCAGCGCCTACGAGCAGTACTTC; CDR3 protein: CAWSKGSAYEQYF
V gene: TRBV5-1; D gene: TRBD1; J gene: TRBJ1-1; clone size: -; CDR3 DNA: TGCGCCAGCAGCTTGGATGACAGGGGGAACACTGAAGCTTTCTTT; CDR3 protein: CASSLDDRGNTEAFF